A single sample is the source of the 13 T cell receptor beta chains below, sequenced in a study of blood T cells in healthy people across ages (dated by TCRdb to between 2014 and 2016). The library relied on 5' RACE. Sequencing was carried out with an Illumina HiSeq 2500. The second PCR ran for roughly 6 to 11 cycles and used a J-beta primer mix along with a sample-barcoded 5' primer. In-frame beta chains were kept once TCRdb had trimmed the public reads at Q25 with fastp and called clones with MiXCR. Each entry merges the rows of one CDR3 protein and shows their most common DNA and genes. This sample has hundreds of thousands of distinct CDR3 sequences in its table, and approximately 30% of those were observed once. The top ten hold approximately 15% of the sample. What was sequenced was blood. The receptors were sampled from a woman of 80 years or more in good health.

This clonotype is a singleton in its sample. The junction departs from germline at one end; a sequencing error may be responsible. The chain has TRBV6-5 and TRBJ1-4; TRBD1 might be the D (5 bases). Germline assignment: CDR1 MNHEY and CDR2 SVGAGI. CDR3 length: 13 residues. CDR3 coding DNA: TGTGCCAGCACTAACAACGGGGGGGAAAAACGGTTTTTT. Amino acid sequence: CASTNNGGEKRFF.

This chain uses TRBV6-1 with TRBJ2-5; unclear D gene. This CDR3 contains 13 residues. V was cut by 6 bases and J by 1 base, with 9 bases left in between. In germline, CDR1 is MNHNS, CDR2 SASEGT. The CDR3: CASSQALQETQYF. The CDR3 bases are TGTGCCAGCAGCCAGGCGCTCCAAGAGACCCAGTACTTC.

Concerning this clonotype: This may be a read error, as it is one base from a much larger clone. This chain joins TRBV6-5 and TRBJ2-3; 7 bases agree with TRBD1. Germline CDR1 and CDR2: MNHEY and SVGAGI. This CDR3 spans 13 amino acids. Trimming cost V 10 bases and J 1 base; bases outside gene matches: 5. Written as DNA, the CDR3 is TGTGCCACTATGCAGGGGGGCACAGATACGCAGTATTTT. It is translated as CATMQGGTDTQYF.

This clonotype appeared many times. CDR3 region: CASSPYLADTQYF. CDR3 nucleotide sequence: TGTGCCAGCTCACCATATCTGGCAGATACGCAGTATTTT. This sequence joins TRBV18 and TRBJ2-3, with no clear D. The CDR3 loop spans 13 amino acids. Germline CDR1 and CDR2: KGHSH and LQKENI. Deletions cut 2 bases from V and 4 bases from J, with 7 bases between.

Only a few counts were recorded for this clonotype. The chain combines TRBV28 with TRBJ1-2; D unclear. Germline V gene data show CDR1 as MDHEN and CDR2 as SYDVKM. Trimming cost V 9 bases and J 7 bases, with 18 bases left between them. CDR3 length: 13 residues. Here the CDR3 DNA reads TGTGCCAGTCGGACTTCTGAGGGAGCTGGCTACACCTTC. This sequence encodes CASRTSEGAGYTF.

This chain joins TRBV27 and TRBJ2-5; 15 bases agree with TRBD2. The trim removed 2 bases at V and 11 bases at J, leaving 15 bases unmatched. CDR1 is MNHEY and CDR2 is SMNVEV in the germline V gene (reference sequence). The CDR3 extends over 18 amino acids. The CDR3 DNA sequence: TGTGCCAGCAGTTTAAGGAGGACTAGCGGGGGGGCTTACAATGAGCAGTACTTC. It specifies CASSLRRTSGGAYNEQYF.

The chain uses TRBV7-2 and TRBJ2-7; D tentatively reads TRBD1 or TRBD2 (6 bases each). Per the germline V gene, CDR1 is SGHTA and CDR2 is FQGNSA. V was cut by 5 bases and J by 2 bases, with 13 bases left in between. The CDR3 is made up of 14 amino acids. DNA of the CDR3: TGTGCCAGCAGCCCTCCCCGGGGGCCCTACGAGCAGTACTTC. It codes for CASSPPRGPYEQYF. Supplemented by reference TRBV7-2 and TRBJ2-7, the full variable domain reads GAGVSQSPSNKVTEKGKDVELRCDPISGHTALYWYRQSLGQGLEFLIYFQGNSAPDKSGLPSDRFSAERTGGSVSTLTIQRTQQEDSAVYLCASSPPRGPYEQYFGPGTRLTVT.

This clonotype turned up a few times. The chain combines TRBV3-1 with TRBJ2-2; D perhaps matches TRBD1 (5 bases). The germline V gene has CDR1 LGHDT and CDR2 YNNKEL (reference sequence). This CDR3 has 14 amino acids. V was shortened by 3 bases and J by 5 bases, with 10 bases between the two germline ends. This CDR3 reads CASSHFQGTGELFF. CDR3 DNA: TGTGCCAGCAGCCATTTCCAGGGAACCGGGGAGCTGTTTTTT.

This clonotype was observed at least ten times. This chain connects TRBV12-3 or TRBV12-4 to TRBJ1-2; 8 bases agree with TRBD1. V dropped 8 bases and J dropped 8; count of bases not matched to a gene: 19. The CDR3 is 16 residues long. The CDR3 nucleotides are TGTGCCAGCGGGGCTCATTCCGGGAAGGACAGGGACGGCTACACCTTC. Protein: CASGAHSGKDRDGYTF.

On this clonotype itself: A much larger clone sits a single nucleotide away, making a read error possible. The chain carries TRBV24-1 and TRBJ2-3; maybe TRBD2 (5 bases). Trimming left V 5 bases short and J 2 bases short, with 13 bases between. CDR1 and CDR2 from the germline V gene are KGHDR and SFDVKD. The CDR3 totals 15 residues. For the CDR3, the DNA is TGTGCCACCAGTGGGGCTAGCAGATACACAGATACGCAGTATTTT. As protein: CATSGASRYTDTQYF.

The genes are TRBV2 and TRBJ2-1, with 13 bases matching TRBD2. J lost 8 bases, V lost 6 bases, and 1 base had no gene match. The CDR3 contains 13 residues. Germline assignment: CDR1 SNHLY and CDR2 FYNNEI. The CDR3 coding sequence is TGTGCCAGCAGCGGACTAGCGGGGGATGAGCAGTTCTTC. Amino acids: CASSGLAGDEQFF.

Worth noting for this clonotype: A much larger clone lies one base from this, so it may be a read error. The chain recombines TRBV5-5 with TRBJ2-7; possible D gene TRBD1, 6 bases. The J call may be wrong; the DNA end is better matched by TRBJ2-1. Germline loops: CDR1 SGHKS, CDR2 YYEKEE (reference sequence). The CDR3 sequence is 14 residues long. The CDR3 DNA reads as TGTGCCAGCAGCCCGTCCACAGGGAACTACGAGCAGTTCTTC. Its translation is CASSPSTGNYEQFF.

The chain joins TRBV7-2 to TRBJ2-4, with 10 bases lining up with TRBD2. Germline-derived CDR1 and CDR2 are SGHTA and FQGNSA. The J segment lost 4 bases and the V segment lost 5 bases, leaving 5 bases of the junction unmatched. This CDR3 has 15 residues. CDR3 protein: CASSRTSGPKNIQYF. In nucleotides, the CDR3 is TGTGCCAGCAGCAGGACTAGCGGTCCTAAAAACATTCAGTACTTC. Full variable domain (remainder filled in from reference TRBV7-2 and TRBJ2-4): GAGVSQSPSNKVTEKGKDVELRCDPISGHTALYWYRQSLGQGLEFLIYFQGNSAPDKSGLPSDRFSAERTGGSVSTLTIQRTQQEDSAVYLCASSRTSGPKNIQYFGAGTRLSVL.